The TCR beta chain described here comes from a study of PD-L1 blockade in urothelial cancer. Study summary: Between 0 and 3 prior chemotherapy regimens had been given to patients. Analysis of the blood was performed 3 weeks (second dose) and 6 weeks after treatment start.

The V end lost 5 bases, the J end lost 4 bases, and 17 bases lay between the germline ends. The CDR3 has 15 residues. The germline V gene has CDR1 SGHTA and CDR2 FQGNSA. Time point given: peripheral blood 6 weeks after treatment start. Study-wide points: Stronger expansion of tumor-associated clones in blood at 3 weeks distinguished durable-benefit patients.

A word on this clone: Antigen: not known.

Assay: immunoSEQ multiplex PCR; the TCRdb copy retains only in-frame clones and omits some. The repertoire holds roughly 120,000 clones, more than 85% seen once, with about 4% in the top ten. The material sequenced was PBMCs, taken around atezolizumab (anti-PD-L1) treatment. The sequence came from a man aged 60-69 years with urothelial cancer. The gene calls are TRBV7-2 and TRBJ1-1, with D uncertain. CDR3 amino acids: CASSPILGDGTEAFF. The CDR3 DNA sequence: TGTGCCAGCAGCCCCATACTTGGAGACGGCACTGAAGCTTTCTTT.